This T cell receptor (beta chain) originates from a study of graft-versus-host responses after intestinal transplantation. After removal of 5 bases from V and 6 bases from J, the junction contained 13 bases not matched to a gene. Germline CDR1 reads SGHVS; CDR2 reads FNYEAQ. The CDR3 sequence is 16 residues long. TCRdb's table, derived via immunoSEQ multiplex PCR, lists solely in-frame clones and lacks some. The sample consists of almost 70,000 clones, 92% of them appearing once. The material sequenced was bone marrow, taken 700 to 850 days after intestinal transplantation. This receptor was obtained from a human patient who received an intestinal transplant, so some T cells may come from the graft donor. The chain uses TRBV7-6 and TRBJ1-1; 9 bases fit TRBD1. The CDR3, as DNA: TGTGCCAGCAGCCGTCGGTTGGGACAGGGTTTCGCTGAAGCTTTCTTT. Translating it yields CASSRRLGQGFAEAFF. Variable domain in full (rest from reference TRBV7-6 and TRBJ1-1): GAGVSQSPRYKVTKRGQDVALRCDPISGHVSLYWYRQALGQGPEFLTYFNYEAQQDKSGLPNDRFSAERPEGSISTLTIQRTEQRDSAMYRCASSRRLGQGFAEAFFGQGTRLTVV.